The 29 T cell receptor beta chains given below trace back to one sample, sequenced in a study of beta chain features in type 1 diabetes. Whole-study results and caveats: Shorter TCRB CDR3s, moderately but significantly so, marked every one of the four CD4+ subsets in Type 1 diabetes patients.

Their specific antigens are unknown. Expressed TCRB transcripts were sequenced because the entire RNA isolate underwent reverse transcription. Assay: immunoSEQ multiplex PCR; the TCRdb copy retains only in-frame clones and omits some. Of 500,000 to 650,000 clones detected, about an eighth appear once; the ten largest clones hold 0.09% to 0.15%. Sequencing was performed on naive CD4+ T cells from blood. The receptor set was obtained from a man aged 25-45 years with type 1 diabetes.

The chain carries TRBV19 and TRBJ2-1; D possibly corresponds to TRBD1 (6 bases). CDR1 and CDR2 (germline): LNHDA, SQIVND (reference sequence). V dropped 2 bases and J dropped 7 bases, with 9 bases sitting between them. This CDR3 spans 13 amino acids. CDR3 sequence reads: CASSIQGLNEQFF. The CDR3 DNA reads TGTGCCAGTAGTATACAGGGGTTGAATGAGCAGTTCTTC.

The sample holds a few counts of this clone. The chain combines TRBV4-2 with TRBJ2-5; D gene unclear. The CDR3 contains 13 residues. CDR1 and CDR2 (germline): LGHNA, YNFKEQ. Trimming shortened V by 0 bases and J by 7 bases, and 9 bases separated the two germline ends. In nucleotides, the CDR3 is TGTGCCAGCAGCCAAGAGCCCTCTGGGACCCAGTACTTC. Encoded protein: CASSQEPSGTQYF.

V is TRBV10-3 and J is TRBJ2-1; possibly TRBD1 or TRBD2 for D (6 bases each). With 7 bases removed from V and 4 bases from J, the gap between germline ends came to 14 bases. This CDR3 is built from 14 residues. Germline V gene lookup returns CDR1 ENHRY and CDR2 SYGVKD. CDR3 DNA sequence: TGTGCCATCAATCCGGGGGCCATGTACAATGAGCAGTTCTTC. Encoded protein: CAINPGAMYNEQFF.

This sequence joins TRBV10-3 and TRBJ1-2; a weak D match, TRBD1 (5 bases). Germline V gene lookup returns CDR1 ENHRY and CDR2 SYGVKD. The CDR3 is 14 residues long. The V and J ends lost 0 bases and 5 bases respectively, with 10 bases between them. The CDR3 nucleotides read TGTGCCATCAGTGAGTCTACAGGCGGTTATGGCTACACCTTC. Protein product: CAISESTGGYGYTF.

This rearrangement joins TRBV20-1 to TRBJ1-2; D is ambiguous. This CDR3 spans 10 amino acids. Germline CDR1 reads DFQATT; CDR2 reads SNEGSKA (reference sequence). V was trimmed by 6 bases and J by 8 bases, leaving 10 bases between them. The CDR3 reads CSAPDRGYTF. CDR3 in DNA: TGCAGTGCCCCGGATCGCGGCTACACCTTC.

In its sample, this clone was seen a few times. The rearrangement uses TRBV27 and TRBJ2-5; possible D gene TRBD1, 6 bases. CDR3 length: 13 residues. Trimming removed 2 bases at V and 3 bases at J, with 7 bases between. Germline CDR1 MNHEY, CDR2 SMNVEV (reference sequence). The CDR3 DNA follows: TGTGCCAGCAGTTTACGGACAGAAGAGACCCAGTACTTC. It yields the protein CASSLRTEETQYF.

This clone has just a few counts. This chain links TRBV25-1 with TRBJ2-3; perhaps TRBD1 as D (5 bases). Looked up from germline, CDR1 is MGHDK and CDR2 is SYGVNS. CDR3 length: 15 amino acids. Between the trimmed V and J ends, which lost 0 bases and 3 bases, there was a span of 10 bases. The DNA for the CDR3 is TGTGCCAGCAGTGAATATAAGGGGCGAACAGATACGCAGTATTTT. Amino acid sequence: CASSEYKGRTDTQYF.

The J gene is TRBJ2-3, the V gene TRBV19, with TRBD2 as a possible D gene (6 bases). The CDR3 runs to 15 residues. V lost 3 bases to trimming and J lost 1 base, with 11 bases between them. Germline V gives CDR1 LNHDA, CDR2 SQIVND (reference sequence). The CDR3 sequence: CASSMGSSGTDTQYF. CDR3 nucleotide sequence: TGTGCCAGTAGTATGGGTTCTAGCGGCACAGATACGCAGTATTTT.

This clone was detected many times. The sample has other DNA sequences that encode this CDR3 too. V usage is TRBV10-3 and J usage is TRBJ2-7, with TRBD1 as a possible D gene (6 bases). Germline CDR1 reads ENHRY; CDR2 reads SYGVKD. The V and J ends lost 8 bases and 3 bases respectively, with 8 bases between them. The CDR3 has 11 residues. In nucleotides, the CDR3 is TGTGCCATCTCAGGGGACTACGAGCAGTACTTC. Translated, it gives CAISGDYEQYF.

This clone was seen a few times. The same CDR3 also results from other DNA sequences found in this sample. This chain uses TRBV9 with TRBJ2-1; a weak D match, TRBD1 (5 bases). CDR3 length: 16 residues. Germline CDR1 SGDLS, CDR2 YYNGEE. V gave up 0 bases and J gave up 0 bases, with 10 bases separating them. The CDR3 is CASSVVGRSSYNEQFF. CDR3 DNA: TGTGCCAGCAGCGTAGTGGGGCGGAGCTCCTACAATGAGCAGTTCTTC.

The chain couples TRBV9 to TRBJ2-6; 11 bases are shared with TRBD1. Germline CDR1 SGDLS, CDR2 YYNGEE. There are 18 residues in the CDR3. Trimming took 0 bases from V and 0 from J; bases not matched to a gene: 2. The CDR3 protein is CASSVAGTGGSGANVLTF. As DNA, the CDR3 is TGTGCCAGCAGCGTAGCTGGGACAGGGGGCTCTGGGGCCAACGTCCTGACTTTC.

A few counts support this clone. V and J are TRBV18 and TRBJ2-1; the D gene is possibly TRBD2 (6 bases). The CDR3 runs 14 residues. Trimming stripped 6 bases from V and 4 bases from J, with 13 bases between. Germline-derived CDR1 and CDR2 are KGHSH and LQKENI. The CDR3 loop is CASSTQGGYNEQFF. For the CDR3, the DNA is TGTGCCAGCTCCACCCAGGGAGGTTACAATGAGCAGTTCTTC.

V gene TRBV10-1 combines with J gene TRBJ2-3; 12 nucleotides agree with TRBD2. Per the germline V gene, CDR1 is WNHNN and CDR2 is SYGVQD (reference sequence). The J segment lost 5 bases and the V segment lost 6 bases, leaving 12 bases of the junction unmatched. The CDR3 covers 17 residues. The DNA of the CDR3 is TGCGCCAGCAGCAGCAGACTAGCGGGGGAGCGACAAGATACGCAGTATTTT. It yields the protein CASSSRLAGERQDTQYF.

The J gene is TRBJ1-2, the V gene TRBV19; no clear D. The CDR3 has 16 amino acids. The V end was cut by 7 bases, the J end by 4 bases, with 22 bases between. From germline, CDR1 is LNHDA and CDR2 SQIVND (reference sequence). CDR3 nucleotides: TGTGCCAGTACCCCGGGTCCCGATATCCCGTCCTATGGCTACACCTTC. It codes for CASTPGPDIPSYGYTF.

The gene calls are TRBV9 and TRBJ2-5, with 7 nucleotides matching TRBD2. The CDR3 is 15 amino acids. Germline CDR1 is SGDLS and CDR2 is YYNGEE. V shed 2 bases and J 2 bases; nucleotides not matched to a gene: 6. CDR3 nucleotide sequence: TGTGCCAGCAGCGTTGGGGCTAGCGGACAAGAGACCCAGTACTTC. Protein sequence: CASSVGASGQETQYF.

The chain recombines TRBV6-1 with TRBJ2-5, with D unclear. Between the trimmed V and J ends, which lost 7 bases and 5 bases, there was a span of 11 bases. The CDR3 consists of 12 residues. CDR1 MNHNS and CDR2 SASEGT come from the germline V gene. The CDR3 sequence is CASTSFRETQYF. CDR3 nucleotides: TGTGCCAGCACATCTTTCAGGGAGACCCAGTACTTC.

The CDR3 sequence: CASSEGVGPYEQYF. The CDR3 nucleotides read TGCGCCAGCAGCGAAGGAGTGGGACCCTACGAGCAGTACTTC. This chain connects TRBV5-1 to TRBJ2-7; D might be TRBD1 or TRBD2, each matching 5 bases. The V gene lost 4 bases and the J gene lost 2 bases, with 13 bases spanning the gap. Looked up from germline, CDR1 is SGHRS and CDR2 is YFSETQ. The CDR3 sequence is 14 residues long.

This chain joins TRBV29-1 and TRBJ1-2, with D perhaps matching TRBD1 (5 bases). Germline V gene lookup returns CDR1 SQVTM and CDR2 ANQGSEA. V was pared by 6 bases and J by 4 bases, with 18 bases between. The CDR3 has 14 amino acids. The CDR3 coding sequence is TGCAGCGTAGCCGTCGGAGGGGCCGTCTATGGCTACACCTTC. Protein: CSVAVGGAVYGYTF. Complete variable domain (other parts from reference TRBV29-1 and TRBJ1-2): SAVISQKPSRDICQRGTSLTIQCQVDSQVTMMFWYRQQPGQSLTLIATANQGSEATYESGFVIDKFPISRPNLTFSTLTVSNMSPEDSSIYLCSVAVGGAVYGYTFGSGTRLTVV.

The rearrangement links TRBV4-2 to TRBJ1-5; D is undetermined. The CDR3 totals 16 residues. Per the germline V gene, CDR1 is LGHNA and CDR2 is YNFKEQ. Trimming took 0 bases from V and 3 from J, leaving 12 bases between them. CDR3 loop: CASSQEGRGFNQPQHF. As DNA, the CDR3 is TGTGCCAGCAGCCAAGAAGGTCGGGGATTCAATCAGCCCCAGCATTTT.

CDR3 in DNA: TGTGGAAGCAGTGGAACTAGGGGTGTGTACTATGGCTACACCTTC. Translating it yields CGSSGTRGVYYGYTF. The genes are TRBV2 and TRBJ1-2; weak D call: TRBD1 (5 bases). The CDR3 is made up of 15 amino acids. Germline values: CDR1 SNHLY, CDR2 FYNNEI.

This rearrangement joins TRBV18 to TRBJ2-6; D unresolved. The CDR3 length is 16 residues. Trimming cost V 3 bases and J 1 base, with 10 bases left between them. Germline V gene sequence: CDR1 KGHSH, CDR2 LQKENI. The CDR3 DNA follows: TGTGCCAGCTCACCGACCGTGGGGTCTGGGGCCAACGTCCTGACTTTC. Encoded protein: CASSPTVGSGANVLTF.

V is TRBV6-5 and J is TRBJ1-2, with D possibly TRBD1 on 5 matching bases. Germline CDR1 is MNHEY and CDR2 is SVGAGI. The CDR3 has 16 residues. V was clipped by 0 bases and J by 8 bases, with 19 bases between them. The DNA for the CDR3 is TGTGCCAGCAGTTACTCGGGAGACAGCCGGTGGAGAGGCTACACCTTC. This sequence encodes CASSYSGDSRWRGYTF.

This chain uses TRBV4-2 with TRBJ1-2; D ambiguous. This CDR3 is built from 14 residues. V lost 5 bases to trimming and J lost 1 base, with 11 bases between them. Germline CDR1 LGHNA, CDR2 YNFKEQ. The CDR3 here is CASSKEGNNYGYTF. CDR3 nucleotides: TGTGCCAGCAGCAAGGAGGGTAATAACTATGGCTACACCTTC.

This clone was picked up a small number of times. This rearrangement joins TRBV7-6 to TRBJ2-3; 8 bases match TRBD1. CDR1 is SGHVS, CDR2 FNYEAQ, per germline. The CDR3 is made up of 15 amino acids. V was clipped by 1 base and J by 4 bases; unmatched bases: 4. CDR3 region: CASSLGTGFPDTQYF. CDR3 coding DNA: TGTGCCAGCAGCTTAGGGACAGGGTTCCCAGATACGCAGTATTTT.

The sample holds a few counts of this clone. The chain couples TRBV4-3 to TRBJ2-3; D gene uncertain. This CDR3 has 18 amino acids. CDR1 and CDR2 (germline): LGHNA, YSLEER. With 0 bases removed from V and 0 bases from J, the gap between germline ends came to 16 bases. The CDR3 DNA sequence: TGCGCCAGCAGCCAAGAGGGTCAGGCCATATCTAGCACAGATACGCAGTATTTT. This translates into CASSQEGQAISSTDTQYF.

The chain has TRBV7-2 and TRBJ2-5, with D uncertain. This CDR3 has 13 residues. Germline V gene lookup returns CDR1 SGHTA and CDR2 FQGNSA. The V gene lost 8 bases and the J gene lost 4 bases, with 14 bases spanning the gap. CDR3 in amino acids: CASARSHPETQYF. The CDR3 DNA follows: TGTGCCAGCGCCCGGTCCCACCCAGAGACCCAGTACTTC.

This chain's CDR3 is CAWGRLNQPQHF. The CDR3 coding sequence is TGTGCCTGGGGACGGCTTAATCAGCCCCAGCATTTT. The rearrangement joins TRBV30 to TRBJ1-5; no clear D gene. CDR1 is GTSNPN and CDR2 is SVGIG in the germline V gene (reference sequence). The germline V and J ends were trimmed by 5 bases and 4 bases, with 9 bases remaining between them. This CDR3 comprises 12 residues.

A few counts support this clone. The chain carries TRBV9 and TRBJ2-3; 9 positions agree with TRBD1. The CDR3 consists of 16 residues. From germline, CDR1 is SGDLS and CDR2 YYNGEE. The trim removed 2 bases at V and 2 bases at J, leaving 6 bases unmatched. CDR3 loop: CASSVRRDRDTDTQYF. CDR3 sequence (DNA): TGTGCCAGCAGCGTTCGGCGGGACAGGGACACAGATACGCAGTATTTT.

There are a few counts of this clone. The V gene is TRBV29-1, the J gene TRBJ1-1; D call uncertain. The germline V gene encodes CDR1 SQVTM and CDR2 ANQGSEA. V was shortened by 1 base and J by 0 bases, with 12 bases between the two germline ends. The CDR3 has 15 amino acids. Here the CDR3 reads CSVEGQEHMNTEAFF. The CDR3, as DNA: TGCAGCGTTGAAGGACAAGAACACATGAACACTGAAGCTTTCTTT. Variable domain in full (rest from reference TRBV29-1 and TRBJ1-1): SAVISQKPSRDICQRGTSLTIQCQVDSQVTMMFWYRQQPGQSLTLIATANQGSEATYESGFVIDKFPISRPNLTFSTLTVSNMSPEDSSIYLCSVEGQEHMNTEAFFGQGTRLTVV.